One and the same sample provided the 11 T cell receptor beta chains below, sequenced in a study of cytomegalovirus exposure and HLA in healthy donors. Profiling relied on immunoSEQ multiplex PCR, and the TCRdb table lists in-frame clones only, not all of them. The sample has 140,000 or so clones; approximately 88% are singletons. Source material: PBMCs. The receptors shown here come from a man aged 18-30 years in good health and CMV-seropositive.

The chain couples TRBV2 to TRBJ1-5, with D unresolved. The germline V and J ends were trimmed by 3 bases and 4 bases, with 10 bases remaining between them. The V gene's germline CDR1 is SNHLY and CDR2 FYNNEI. The CDR3 is 14 amino acids. The CDR3 DNA is TGTGCCAGCAGTGACGCCTACGGGAATCAGCCCCAGCATTTT. This sequence encodes CASSDAYGNQPQHF.

This rearrangement joins TRBV4-1 to TRBJ2-7; 8 bases are shared with TRBD2. V gave up 2 bases and J gave up 2 bases; unmatched junction bases: 8. From germline, CDR1 is MGHRA and CDR2 YSYEKL. The CDR3 loop spans 16 amino acids. The CDR3 loop is CASSQQLAGSAYEQYF. CDR3 nucleotides: TGCGCCAGCAGCCAACAGTTAGCGGGGAGTGCCTACGAGCAGTACTTC.

This rearrangement joins TRBV15 to TRBJ1-2; D is undetermined. The CDR3 extends over 16 amino acids. With 0 bases removed from V and 4 bases from J, the gap between germline ends came to 15 bases. CDR1 LNHNV and CDR2 YYDKDF come from the germline V gene (reference sequence). The CDR3: CATSRDLSTAAYGYTF. DNA for the CDR3: TGTGCCACCAGCAGAGATTTGTCGACTGCGGCCTATGGCTACACCTTC.

This chain links TRBV5-1 with TRBJ1-2, with D possibly being TRBD1 (5 bases). CDR3 length equals 13 residues. The germline gives CDR1 SGHRS, CDR2 YFSETQ. The germline V and J ends were trimmed by 4 bases and 8 bases, with 15 bases remaining between them. The CDR3, as DNA: TGCGCCAGCAGCCCTAGAGCAGGGCGCGGCTACACCTTC. This encodes CASSPRAGRGYTF.

The chain links TRBV9 to TRBJ2-1; 7 bases line up with TRBD2. The germline gives CDR1 SGDLS, CDR2 YYNGEE. The CDR3 contains 16 residues. V trimming: 0 bases; J trimming: 4 bases; junction bases outside the gene matches: 7. The CDR3 spells CASSVGSRGGYNEQFF. CDR3 coding DNA: TGTGCCAGCAGCGTAGGTTCCCGCGGGGGATACAATGAGCAGTTCTTC.

The rearrangement uses TRBV10-3 and TRBJ1-6, with D unresolved. CDR1 is ENHRY, CDR2 SYGVKD, per germline. Trimming shortened V by 0 bases and J by 1 base, and 7 bases separated the two germline ends. CDR3 length equals 16 residues. CDR3 protein: CAISESTGSYNSPLHF. The CDR3 DNA reads as TGTGCCATCAGTGAGTCGACGGGGTCCTATAATTCACCCCTCCACTTT.

CDR3 nucleotide sequence: TGTGCCAGCAGCTTAGCCCCAGGGGATGTTGGCTACACCTTC. It yields the protein CASSLAPGDVGYTF. The chain has TRBV7-9 and TRBJ1-2; a weak D match, TRBD1 (6 bases). V was pared by 0 bases and J by 7 bases, with 12 bases between. The CDR3 is made up of 14 amino acids. The germline V gene has CDR1 SEHNR and CDR2 FQNEAQ (reference sequence).

This chain connects TRBV5-6 to TRBJ2-1; 8 bases agree with TRBD2. Germline V CDR1 and CDR2: SGHDT, YYEEEE. J was trimmed by 5 bases and V by 6 bases; bases with no gene match: 16. The CDR3 is made up of 17 amino acids. In DNA, the CDR3 is TGTGCCAGCACCCTCCCCGGGGTAGCCGGGAGGGACAATGAGCAGTTCTTC. Amino acids: CASTLPGVAGRDNEQFF.

This chain uses TRBV6-5 with TRBJ1-4; D is perhaps TRBD1 (6 bases). Germline V gene data show CDR1 as MNHEY and CDR2 as SVGAGI. CDR3 length: 15 amino acids. V lost 4 bases, J lost 6 bases, and 15 bases lay in between. Written as DNA, the CDR3 is TGTGCCAGCAGTTTGCTTCCAGGGGTAGATGAAAAACTGTTTTTT. Protein sequence: CASSLLPGVDEKLFF.

The genes are TRBV5-1 and TRBJ2-7; 15 nucleotides line up with TRBD2. The V gene's germline CDR1 is SGHRS and CDR2 YFSETQ. The V segment lost 2 bases and the J segment 3 bases; nucleotides outside the gene matches: 3. CDR3 length equals 16 residues. In DNA form, the CDR3 reads TGCGCCAGCAGCTTTGGACTAGCGGGAGGGGTCTACGAGCAGTACTTC. It specifies CASSFGLAGGVYEQYF.

This clone was seen only once. The chain uses TRBV2 and TRBJ2-7, with a tentative D call TRBD1 (6 bases). The germline CDR1 and CDR2 sequences are SNHLY and FYNNEI. The CDR3 totals 14 residues. V gave up 6 bases and J gave up 0 bases, with 12 bases separating them. The DNA for the CDR3 is TGTGCCAGCAGCATCGGGACACCCTCCTACGAGCAGTACTTC. It codes for CASSIGTPSYEQYF.